These 19 T cell receptor beta chains were all obtained from the same sample, sequenced in a study of T-cell memory formation after mild COVID-19. TCRdb ran MiXCR on the 5' RACE reads and lists one entry per CDR3 protein. The repertoire holds some 160,000 distinct CDR3 sequences, with 25% to 40% as singletons. Sequencing was carried out using PBMCs or a T cell subset sorted from them (not recorded which). These receptors originate from an adult woman who had mild COVID-19 (a few samples of this study predate the infection). Cell type and time point are not known.

This clonotype was seen ten or more times. The V call is TRBV5-1, the J call TRBJ2-4; the match to TRBD1 covers 8 bases. The CDR3 has 17 residues. The V gene's germline CDR1 is SGHRS and CDR2 YFSETQ. V lost 3 bases to trimming and J lost 0 bases; unmatched junction nucleotides: 8. Here the CDR3 reads CASSSGQGPLAKNIQYF. For the CDR3, the DNA is TGCGCCAGCAGCTCCGGACAGGGACCCCTAGCCAAAAACATTCAGTACTTC. Based on the CDR3 plus reference TRBV5-1 and TRBJ2-4, the full variable domain is KAGVTQTPRYLIKTRGQQVTLSCSPISGHRSVSWYQQTPGQGLQFLFEYFSETQRNKGNFPGRFSGRQFSNSRSEMNVSTLELGDSALYLCASSSGQGPLAKNIQYFGAGTRLSVL.

This clonotype turned up a few times. V gene TRBV29-1 combines with J gene TRBJ1-2; TRBD1 might be the D (6 bases). CDR1 is SQVTM, CDR2 ANQGSEA, per germline. This CDR3 region has 13 residues. Trimming removed 3 bases at V and 4 bases at J, with 12 bases between. This CDR3 reads CSVDQGIPYGYTF. In nucleotides, the CDR3 is TGCAGCGTTGACCAGGGGATCCCCTATGGCTACACCTTC.

This chain connects TRBV7-7 to TRBJ2-3, with D perhaps assigned TRBD1 or TRBD2 (5 bases each). V lost 5 bases, J lost 1 base, and 19 bases lay in between. The germline V gene encodes CDR1 SSHAT and CDR2 FNYEAQ (reference sequence). The CDR3 is 17 residues long. This CDR3 reads CASSLSSSGGGTDTQYF. CDR3 nucleotide sequence: TGTGCCAGCAGCCTTTCCAGTAGTGGGGGTGGCACAGATACGCAGTATTTT.

This clonotype was counted only a few times. The chain couples TRBV9 to TRBJ2-5; no clear D. The CDR3 is 12 amino acids. Germline V gene lookup returns CDR1 SGDLS and CDR2 YYNGEE. V was clipped by 7 bases and J by 1 base, with 8 bases between them. The DNA of the CDR3 is TGTGCCAGCGGAAGTGGCCAAGAGACCCAGTACTTC. Amino acids: CASGSGQETQYF.

Only a few counts were recorded for this clonotype. The chain recombines TRBV10-3 with TRBJ2-7, with D perhaps TRBD1 or TRBD2 (5 bases each). The length of the CDR3 is 14 residues. From germline, CDR1 is ENHRY and CDR2 SYGVKD. V lost 7 bases and J lost 1, with 14 bases in between. The CDR3 sequence is CAIKDRDGSYEQYF. In nucleotides, the CDR3 is TGTGCCATCAAGGATCGGGACGGGTCCTACGAGCAGTACTTC.

This rearrangement joins TRBV6-2 or TRBV6-3 to TRBJ2-4; 7 bases fit TRBD1. Germline-derived CDR1 and CDR2 are MNHEY and SVGEGT. Trimming took 0 bases from V and 8 from J; bases not matched to a gene: 7. CDR3 length equals 15 residues. Written as DNA, the CDR3 is TGTGCCAGCAGTTACTCGGGGACAGAGGTCGACATTCAGTACTTC. Translated, it gives CASSYSGTEVDIQYF.

This clonotype was seen a few times. J is TRBJ1-1 and V is TRBV9; D call uncertain. V lost 0 bases, J lost 1 base, and 4 bases lay in between. The CDR3 loop spans 13 amino acids. The germline V gene has CDR1 SGDLS and CDR2 YYNGEE. CDR3 amino acids: CASSVAPNTEAFF. The CDR3 bases are TGTGCCAGCAGCGTAGCTCCGAACACTGAAGCTTTCTTT.

This clonotype has a count of ten or more. The rearrangement joins TRBV20-1 to TRBJ2-3, with D perhaps matching TRBD1 (5 bases). V dropped 3 bases and J dropped 5 bases, with 9 bases sitting between them. Germline values: CDR1 DFQATT, CDR2 SNEGSKA (reference sequence). The CDR3 is 12 residues long. CDR3 loop: CSASNRRDTQYF. CDR3 nucleotides: TGCAGTGCTAGCAACAGGAGAGATACGCAGTATTTT.

The chain employs TRBV5-1 and TRBJ1-1; possibly TRBD1 for D (6 bases). This CDR3 has 14 residues. The V end was cut by 7 bases, the J end by 6 bases, with 19 bases between. In germline, CDR1 is SGHRS, CDR2 YFSETQ. Written as DNA, the CDR3 is TGCGCCAGCGGAGTAGGGGGGTCTGCCTCTGAAGCTTTCTTT. It is translated as CASGVGGSASEAFF.

This clonotype was detected a few times. This chain links TRBV6-6 with TRBJ1-6; the match to TRBD1 covers 7 bases. V was pared by 0 bases and J by 6 bases, with 8 bases of the junction left unmatched. Germline loops: CDR1 MNHNY, CDR2 SVGAGI (reference sequence). The length of the CDR3 is 17 residues. Written as DNA, the CDR3 is TGTGCCAGCAGTTACTCTCAGGGGGAACTGAGTAATTCACCCCTCCACTTT. This translates into CASSYSQGELSNSPLHF.

The J gene is TRBJ2-1, the V gene TRBV4-3; D not resolved. The germline V and J ends were trimmed by 0 bases and 4 bases, with 13 bases remaining between them. CDR3 length equals 16 residues. From germline, CDR1 is LGHNA and CDR2 YSLEER. The CDR3 DNA reads as TGCGCCAGCAGCCAAGATGGAGACACCCGATACAATGAGCAGTTCTTC. Translation: CASSQDGDTRYNEQFF.

V is TRBV24-1 and J is TRBJ1-5; the match to TRBD1 covers 8 bases. Germline V CDR1 and CDR2: KGHDR, SFDVKD. V was clipped by 6 bases and J by 4 bases; unmatched bases: 16. The CDR3 consists of 18 residues. The CDR3: CATSPNPKTGTGNQPQHF. CDR3 coding DNA: TGTGCCACCAGTCCCAATCCCAAGACCGGGACAGGTAATCAGCCCCAGCATTTT.

This clonotype has more than one count but fewer than ten. The J gene is TRBJ1-5, the V gene TRBV4-2; 8 positions agree with TRBD1. CDR3 length: 16 residues. V shed 1 base and J 2 bases; nucleotides not matched to a gene: 4. Per germline, CDR1 LGHNA and CDR2 YNFKEQ. The CDR3 DNA sequence: TGTGCCAGCAGCCAAGCGGTACAGGGGGGCAATCAGCCCCAGCATTTT. Its protein is CASSQAVQGGNQPQHF.

The sample holds a few counts of this clonotype. J is TRBJ2-3 and V is TRBV20-1; D not certain. The V end lost 4 bases, the J end lost 4 bases, and 18 bases lay between the germline ends. Germline-derived CDR1 and CDR2 are DFQATT and SNEGSKA (reference sequence). The CDR3 loop spans 15 amino acids. The CDR3 DNA reads as TGCAGTGCTAAATCGGCCCGAGGCAAGGCAGATACGCAGTATTTT. Residues: CSAKSARGKADTQYF.

The V gene is TRBV7-9, the J gene TRBJ2-4, with TRBD1 identical over 7 bases. J was trimmed by 2 bases and V by 5 bases; bases with no gene match: 6. In germline, CDR1 is SEHNR, CDR2 FQNEAQ (reference sequence). The CDR3 runs to 15 residues. CDR3 sequence: CASSVTGESKNIQYF. The CDR3 nucleotides are TGTGCCAGCAGCGTAACAGGGGAGTCCAAAAACATTCAGTACTTC.

This chain joins TRBV27 and TRBJ2-5; D uncertain. The germline V gene has CDR1 MNHEY and CDR2 SMNVEV (reference sequence). The CDR3 has 15 residues. Trimming removed 5 bases at V and 1 base at J, with 14 bases between. CDR3 region: CASSLHVSSQETQYF. CDR3 bases: TGTGCCAGCAGTCTCCATGTTTCCTCCCAAGAGACCCAGTACTTC.

The rearrangement uses TRBV7-6 and TRBJ2-1; D ambiguous. The CDR3 runs 12 residues. With 1 base removed from V and 8 bases from J, the gap between germline ends came to 6 bases. Germline CDR1 is SGHVS and CDR2 is FNYEAQ. CDR3 sequence reads: CASSLEVDEQFF. The CDR3 coding sequence is TGTGCCAGCAGCTTAGAGGTTGATGAGCAGTTCTTC.

This rearrangement joins TRBV29-1 to TRBJ2-1; D may be TRBD1 (5 bases). The CDR3 spans 12 residues. In germline, CDR1 is SQVTM, CDR2 ANQGSEA. Trimming removed 0 bases from V and 6 bases from J, with 6 bases in between. The CDR3 nucleotides read TGCAGCGTTGAAGACCAGGGCAATGAGCAGTTCTTC. Protein: CSVEDQGNEQFF.

V is TRBV11-1 and J is TRBJ2-3; possibly TRBD1 or TRBD2 for D (5 bases each). V lost 4 bases and J lost 7, with 15 bases in between. The CDR3 runs to 14 residues. CDR1 is SGHAT, CDR2 FQDESV, per germline (reference sequence). The CDR3 region has the DNA TGTGCCAGCAGCTCCTCCCCGGGACGAAATACGCAGTATTTT. The encoded protein is CASSSSPGRNTQYF.